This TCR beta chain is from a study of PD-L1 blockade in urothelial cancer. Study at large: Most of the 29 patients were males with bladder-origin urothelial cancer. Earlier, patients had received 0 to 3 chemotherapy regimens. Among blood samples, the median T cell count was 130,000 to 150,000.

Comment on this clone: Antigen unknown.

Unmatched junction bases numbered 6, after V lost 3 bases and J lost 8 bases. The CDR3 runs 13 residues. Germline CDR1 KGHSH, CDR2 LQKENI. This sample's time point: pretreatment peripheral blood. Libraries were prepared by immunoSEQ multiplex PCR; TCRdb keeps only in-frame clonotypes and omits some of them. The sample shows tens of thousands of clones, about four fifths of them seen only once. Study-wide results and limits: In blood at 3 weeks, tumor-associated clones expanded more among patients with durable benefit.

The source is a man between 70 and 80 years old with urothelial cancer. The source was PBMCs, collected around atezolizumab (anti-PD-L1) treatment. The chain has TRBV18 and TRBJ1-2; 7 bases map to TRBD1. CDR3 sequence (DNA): TGTGCCAGCTCACCCGGACAGGAAGGAGGCTACACCTTC. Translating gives CASSPGQEGGYTF. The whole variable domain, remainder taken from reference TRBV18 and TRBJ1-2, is NAGVMQNPRHLVRRRGQEARLRCSPMKGHSHVYWYRQLPEEGLKFMVYLQKENIIDESGMPKERFSAEFPKEGPSILRIQQVVRGDSAAYFCASSPGQEGGYTFGSGTRLTVV.